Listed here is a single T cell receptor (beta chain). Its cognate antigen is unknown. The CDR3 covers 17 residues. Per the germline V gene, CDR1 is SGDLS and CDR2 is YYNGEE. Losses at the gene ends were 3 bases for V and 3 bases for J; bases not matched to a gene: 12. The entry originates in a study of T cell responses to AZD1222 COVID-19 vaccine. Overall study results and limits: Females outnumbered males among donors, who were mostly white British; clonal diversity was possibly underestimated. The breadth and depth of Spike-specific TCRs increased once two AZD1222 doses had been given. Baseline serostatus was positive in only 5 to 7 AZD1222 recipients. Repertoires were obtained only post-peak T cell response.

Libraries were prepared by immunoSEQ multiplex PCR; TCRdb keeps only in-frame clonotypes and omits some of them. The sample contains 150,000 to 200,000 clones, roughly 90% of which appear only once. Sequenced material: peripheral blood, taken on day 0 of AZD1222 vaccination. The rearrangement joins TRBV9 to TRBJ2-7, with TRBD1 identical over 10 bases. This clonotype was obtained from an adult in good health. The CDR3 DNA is TGTGCCAGCAGCGACGAGGGAAGTAGGACAGGGGGCTACGAGCAGTACTTC. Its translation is CASSDEGSRTGGYEQYF.